This TCR beta chain derives from a study of T-cell memory formation after mild COVID-19. TCRdb processed the 5' RACE reads anew with MiXCR; each CDR3 protein has one entry. The sample consists of under 85,000 distinct CDR3 sequences, over 11% of them appearing once. As regards this clonotype: Its antigen is not identified.

Overall study findings and caveats: Unconfirmed was the SARS-CoV-2 specificity of second-wave clones that peaked on day 37.

The length of the CDR3 is 16 residues. Unmatched junction bases numbered 9, after V lost 5 bases and J lost 4 bases. Germline V CDR1 and CDR2: SGHVS, FQNEAQ. The rearrangement joins TRBV7-8 to TRBJ2-5; 11 bases match TRBD1. The sequence came from an adult woman who had mild COVID-19 (a few samples of this study predate the infection). Cell type and time point are not known. Sequencing input: PBMCs or a T cell subset sorted from them (not recorded which). The CDR3 region is CASSPRRTGGIETQYF. Written as DNA, the CDR3 is TGTGCCAGCAGCCCGCGACGGACAGGGGGCATAGAGACCCAGTACTTC.